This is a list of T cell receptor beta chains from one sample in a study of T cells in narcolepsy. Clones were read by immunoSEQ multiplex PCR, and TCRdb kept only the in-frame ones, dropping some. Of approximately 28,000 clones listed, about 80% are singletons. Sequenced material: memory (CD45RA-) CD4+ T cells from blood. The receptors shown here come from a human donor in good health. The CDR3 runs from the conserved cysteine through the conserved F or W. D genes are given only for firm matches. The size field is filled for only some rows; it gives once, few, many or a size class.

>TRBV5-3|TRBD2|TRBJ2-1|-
TGTGCCAGAAGCGCCAGGACTAGCGGGAGCAATGAGCAGTTCTTC
CARSARTSGSNEQFF
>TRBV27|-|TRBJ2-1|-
TGTGCCAGCAGTTTTTTCGGGCTCCGGGGAAATGAGCAGTTCTTC
CASSFFGLRGNEQFF
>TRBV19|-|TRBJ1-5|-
TGTGCCAGTAGATGGGCAGGCAGCAATCAGCCCCAGCATTTT
CASRWAGSNQPQHF
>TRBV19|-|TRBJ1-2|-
TGTGCCAGTCAAGACCATGGCTACACCTTC
CASQDHGYTF
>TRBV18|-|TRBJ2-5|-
TGTGCCAGCTCACCACAACGTCGTGGCCAAGAGACCCAGTACTTC
CASSPQRRGQETQYF
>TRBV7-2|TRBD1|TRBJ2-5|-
TGTGCCAGCAGCTCCCCGACAGGGATCCAAGAGACCCAGTACTTC
CASSSPTGIQETQYF
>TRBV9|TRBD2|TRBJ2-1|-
TGTGCCAGCAGCGTCCGACTAGCGGGAGTCGGGTACAATGAGCAGTTCTTC
CASSVRLAGVGYNEQFF
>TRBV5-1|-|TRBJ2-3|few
TGCGCCAGCAGCTTGGATGGGGGGCGCACAGATACGCAGTATTTT
CASSLDGGRTDTQYF
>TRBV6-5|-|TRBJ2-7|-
TGTGCCAGCACCCCGGGAAGAGGGTACGAGCAGTACTTC
CASTPGRGYEQYF
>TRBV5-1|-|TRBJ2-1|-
TGCGCCAGCAGCTTGGGCAGGGACCCCTCCTACAATGAGCAGTTCTTC
CASSLGRDPSYNEQFF
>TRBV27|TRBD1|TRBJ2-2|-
TGTGCCAGCAGTTCCCAGGGGGCAGACACCGGGGAGCTGTTTTTT
CASSSQGADTGELFF
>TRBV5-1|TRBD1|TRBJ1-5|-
TGCGCCAGCAGGGGACAGGGGGGCAATCAGCCCCAGCATTTT
CASRGQGGNQPQHF
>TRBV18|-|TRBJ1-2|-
TGTGCCAGCTCACCGACCGGGGTAGGAGGGTACACCTTC
CASSPTGVGGYTF
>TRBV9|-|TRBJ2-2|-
TGTGCCAGCAGCGTAGTCGCGGCAGACGGGGAGCTGTTTTTT
CASSVVAADGELFF
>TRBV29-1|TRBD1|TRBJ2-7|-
TGCAGCATCGCGACCGGGACAGGGGGAATCTACGAGCAGTACTTC
CSIATGTGGIYEQYF
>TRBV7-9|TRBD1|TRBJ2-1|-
TGTGCCAGCAGCGGGACAGGGGATAGGTCCTACAATGAGCAGTTCTTC
CASSGTGDRSYNEQFF
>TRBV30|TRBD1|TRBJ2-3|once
TGTGCCTGCACCCTCCGGGACAGGGGGCGCATAGGCACAGATACGCAGTATTTT
CACTLRDRGRIGTDTQYF
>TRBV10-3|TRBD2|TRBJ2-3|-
TGTGCCACAGGAGGACTAGTTGAATCAATGGATACGCAGTATTTT
CATGGLVESMDTQYF
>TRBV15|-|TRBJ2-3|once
TGTGCCACCGGTAAAGATGTTAGCACAGATACGCAGTATTTT
CATGKDVSTDTQYF
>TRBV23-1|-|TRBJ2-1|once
TGCGCCAGGAGAAGCCCAACCGCAGAGAAGAAAGGGATCCACAATGAGCAGTTCTTC
CARRSPTAEKKGIHNEQFF
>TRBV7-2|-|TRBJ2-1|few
TGTGCCAGCAGCTTAGCGCAGGTCTCCTACAATGAGCAGTTCTTC
CASSLAQVSYNEQFF
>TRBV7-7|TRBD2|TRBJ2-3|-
TGTGCTAGCAGCTTGGGACTAGCGGGCACAGATACGCAGTATTTT
CASSLGLAGTDTQYF
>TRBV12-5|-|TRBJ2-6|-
TGTGCTAGTGGCTCCGGGACAACTTCAACGTGGGGGGCCAACGTCCTGACTTTC
CASGSGTTSTWGANVLTF
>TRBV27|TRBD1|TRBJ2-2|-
TGTGCCAGCAGTTGGGACAGGGACACCGGGGAGCTGTTTTTT
CASSWDRDTGELFF
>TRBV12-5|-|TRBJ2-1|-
TGTGCTAGTGGTTTGGTACATCAGTTCGGGGGTACCACTACTAATGAGCAGTTCTTC
CASGLVHQFGGTTTNEQFF
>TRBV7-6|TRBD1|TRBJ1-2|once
TGTGCCAGCAGCTTAGGACAGGGGACCCCGGCGGGCTATGGCTACACCTTC
CASSLGQGTPAGYGYTF
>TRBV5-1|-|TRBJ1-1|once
TGCGCCAGCAGCGAGGGGAGTGTGGCTTTCTTT
CASSEGSVAFF
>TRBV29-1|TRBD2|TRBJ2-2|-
TGCAGCGTTGATACTAGCGGGAGGAGTAGCGGGGAGCTGTTTTTT
CSVDTSGRSSGELFF
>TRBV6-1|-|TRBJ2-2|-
TGTGCCAGTGTCCCCCTGGGCACCGGGGAGCTGTTTTTT
CASVPLGTGELFF
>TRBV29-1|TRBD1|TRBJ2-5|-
TGCAGCGTTGACAGGGGGCAAGAGACCCAGTACTTC
CSVDRGQETQYF
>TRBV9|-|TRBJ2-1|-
TGTGCCAGCAGCCCCCGGACGGGGCGCTCCTACAATGAGCAGTTCTTC
CASSPRTGRSYNEQFF
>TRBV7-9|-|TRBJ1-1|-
TGTGCCAGCAGCTTAGTGGGGCAAGGGGCGGCTTTCTTT
CASSLVGQGAAFF
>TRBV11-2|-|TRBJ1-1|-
TGTGCCAGCAGCTCCGACAGAATCACTGAAGCTTTCTTT
CASSSDRITEAFF
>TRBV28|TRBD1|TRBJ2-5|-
TGTGCCAGCAGGGAACTCGACAGGGCTCAAGAGACCCAGTACTTC
CASRELDRAQETQYF
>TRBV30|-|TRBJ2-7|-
TGTGCCTGGAGTGGGGGAACGTTATGGAGATCCAACGAGCAGTACTTC
CAWSGGTLWRSNEQYF
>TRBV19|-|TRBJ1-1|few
TGTGCCAGTCCCCAACCACAGAGTAACACTGAAGCTTTCTTT
CASPQPQSNTEAFF
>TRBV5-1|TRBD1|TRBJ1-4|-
TGCGCCAGCAGGCAGACAGGGAATAATGAAAAACTGTTTTTT
CASRQTGNNEKLFF
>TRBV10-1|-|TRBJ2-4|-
TGCGCCAGCGCCGGTCTTCAGTACTTC
CASAGLQYF
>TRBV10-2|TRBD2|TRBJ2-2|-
TGCGCCAGCAGTGGTAGCGGGAGTAACACCGGGGAGCTGTTTTTT
CASSGSGSNTGELFF
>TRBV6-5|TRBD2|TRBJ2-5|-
TGTGCCAGCAGCCGGGAAGCGGGGGGGGTAGAGACCCAGTACTTC
CASSREAGGVETQYF
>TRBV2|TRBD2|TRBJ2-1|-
TGTGCCAGCAGTGAACTCCTAGCGGGAGGCTTATCTTTGAATGAGCAGTTCTTC
CASSELLAGGLSLNEQFF
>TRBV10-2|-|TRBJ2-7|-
TGCGCCAGCAGCTTGGACAGATCTTCCTACGAGCAGTACTTC
CASSLDRSSYEQYF
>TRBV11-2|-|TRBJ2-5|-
TGTGCCAGCAGCTTAAACAGGGTGGCAGAGACCCAGTACTTC
CASSLNRVAETQYF
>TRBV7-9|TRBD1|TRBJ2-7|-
TGTGCCAGCAGCGTAGGGGGGACAGGCTCCTACGAGCAGTACTTC
CASSVGGTGSYEQYF
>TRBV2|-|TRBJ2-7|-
TGTGCCAGCAGCCTAGATCGTAAGCAGTACTTC
CASSLDRKQYF
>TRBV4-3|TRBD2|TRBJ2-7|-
TGCGCCAGCAGCCAGCTAGCGGGGGGCTCCTACGAGCAGTACTTC
CASSQLAGGSYEQYF
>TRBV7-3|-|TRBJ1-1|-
TGTGCCAGCAGCTTAACCCCAAGAACTGAAGCTTTCTTT
CASSLTPRTEAFF
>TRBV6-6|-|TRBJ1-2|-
TGTGCCAGCAGTTACGCTGGGGGGCGCTTAGATGGCTACACCTTC
CASSYAGGRLDGYTF
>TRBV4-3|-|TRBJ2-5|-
TGCGCCAGCAGCCAAGATCGAGGCAGGGGAGAGACCCAGTACTTC
CASSQDRGRGETQYF
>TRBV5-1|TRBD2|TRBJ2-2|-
TGCGCCAGCTTGGGGACTAGCGCTAACACCGGGGAGCTGTTTTTT
CASLGTSANTGELFF
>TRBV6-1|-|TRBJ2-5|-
TGTGCCAGCAGTGAACTCCGGCAGACCCAGTACTTC
CASSELRQTQYF
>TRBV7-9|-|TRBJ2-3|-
TGTGCCAGCAGAAACACCCGGGGCCCACCATACACAGATACGCAGTATTTT
CASRNTRGPPYTDTQYF
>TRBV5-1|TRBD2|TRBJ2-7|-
TGCGCCAGCAGCTTTTCCCCCTTGGCGGGAGGGGTCTACGAGCAGTACTTC
CASSFSPLAGGVYEQYF
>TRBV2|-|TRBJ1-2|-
TGTGCCAGCAGCGCCGGACAGACACCTTCTAACTATGGCTACACCTTC
CASSAGQTPSNYGYTF